This T cell receptor beta chain originates from a study of cytomegalovirus exposure and HLA in healthy donors (dated by TCRdb to about 2017). In the study overall: An earlier analysis of approximately 640 of the donors reported roughly 270 Gb of sequence data and more than 90 million unique TCR beta sequences from about 200 million T cells. Roughly 320 gigabases of sequencing data and around 88 million unique TCR sequences made up an early release that covered approximately 650 HLA-typed donors. Of the 300 to 500 genotyped donors, 75% to 85% were placed in the genetic ancestry cluster associated with self-reported Caucasian donors. The aim of the study was to test whether cataloging public T cell receptors could identify signatures of past pathogen exposure. Using immunosequencing, the study profiled T cell repertoires from 666 subjects and related those repertoires to cytomegalovirus serostatus. In addition to the first cohort of 650 to 800 subjects, a separate validation cohort of 130 or so different subjects was used. To predict cytomegalovirus infection status, the study combined high-throughput TCR immunosequencing, statistical association of individual TCRs with disease status, and machine learning. A later analysis re-examined previously published TCR beta repertoires from 500 to 700 donors and added high-resolution HLA genotyping to investigate patterns of TCR occurrence. In the later analysis, no new phenotypic data were used to find candidate immune exposures; instead, reliance was placed on TCR beta sequences and their occurrence across donors. An earlier analysis of roughly 580 of the donors used high-throughput TCR beta sequencing to judge whether each TCR beta V gene segment behaved as functional or pseudogenic. Donor age, sex, ethnicity and CMV serostatus were collected together with the repertoire data. A later genetic analysis took genome-wide SNP genotypes for about 55% of the roughly 670 donors and used that subset as a discovery cohort. Every discovery cohort repertoire had been produced on one sequencing platform. HLA typing included class I and class II loci at four-digit resolution. The number of typed donors differed by locus: about 620-630 for A, B, C, DRB1 and DQB1; approximately 520 for DQA1; around 580 for DPA1; and 400 to 480 for DPB1. Because of strong linkage in the cohort, a few DR-DQ haplotypes were treated as single units for association and clustering. Among about 400 genotyped donors of the cohort, an average of approximately 200,000 unique TCR beta nucleotide sequences was sequenced per donor, of which approximately 19% were non-productive.

The cohort was made up of 500 to 800 healthy bone marrow donors. All cohort members were sampled while nominally healthy, although unrecorded immune exposures were likely present. The donor tested CMV seronegative, placing the donor among the roughly 350 seronegative members of the cohort. A peripheral blood sample was collected from each donor, and TCR beta sequencing was performed on peripheral blood mononuclear cells. Genomic DNA was extracted from the blood cell samples with the Qiagen DNeasy Blood Extraction Kit. From the cysteine up to the phenylalanine, the CDR3 has a length of 16 residues. Only CDR3 DNA is held: 48 bases, read in frame from base 1. The V and J ends are trimmed by 3 bases and 2 bases, leaving 17 bases between them. Reading the germline V gene gives CDR1 KGHSH and CDR2 LQKENI. Results the study describes overall, beyond this receptor: Sequencing depth was assumed to be roughly uniform across donors in the presence/absence analyses, though that assumption may not hold. In a later analysis, HLA-associated TCR beta chains showed more clonal expansion and lower generation probabilities than non-associated chains that were equally common. Because HLA typing was missing for some donors at each locus, association tests included only the typed subset. A later genetic analysis reported fewer N-insertions in productive TCRs among donors in an Asian-associated ancestry cluster than the roughly 670-donor mean. Most CMV-associated TCR beta chains appeared to be HLA-restricted in a later analysis, and the HLA associations seemed to be driven largely by CMV exposure. A total of 150 or so TCR beta chains were listed by the study as associated with cytomegalovirus. In this cohort, only TCR beta chains were sequenced, and detectable features were limited by the absence of alpha or paired-chain data. An earlier analysis of approximately 540 of the donors showed that most TCR beta V segments appeared in productive rearrangements either about 87% or about 30% of the time, which broadly matched IMGT annotations. According to the authors, the approach could potentially be generalized to other disease states and immunological phenotypes. While some public TCRs were present in many individuals, most TCR sequences turned up only very rarely across donors. The earlier analysis of nearly 600 of the donors excluded 15 to 20 rarely observed V segments, including chromosome 9 orphons, because counts were too low. In a later analysis, several top co-occurrence clusters were reported to appear linked to parvovirus B19, influenza, CMV and Epstein-Barr virus. At a false discovery rate of 0.05, a later analysis linked under 20,000 TCR beta sequences to specific HLA alleles. CMV serostatus was the only immune exposure information available for the cohort. A cluster of highly shared sequence variants was judged likely to be a technical artifact of the sequencing pipeline. When HLA alleles, especially DR and DQ, strongly co-occurred, attributing TCR associations to individual alleles was difficult. Linkage disequilibrium might explain the correlated functional status among segregating V segments, but an unknown experimental factor could not be ruled out. A later analysis found that TCR association rates varied across HLA loci, with DRB1 alleles showing the most associated TCRs and HLA-C alleles the fewest. In vitro tests confirmed that a few of the cytomegalovirus-associated TCR beta chains recognize cytomegalovirus antigens. An association between a missense DCLRE1C variant and V-gene and J-gene trimming of TCR beta chains was found in a later genetic analysis and replicated in an independent cohort. The classifier was reported to diagnose cytomegalovirus status with high specificity and sensitivity in both the original cohort and the validation cohort. A further reported finding was that TCR beta sequences accurately predicted the HLA-A and HLA-B alleles for most subjects in the first cohort. Some IMGT-functional V segments, including TRBV6-2 and TRBV6-3, could not be distinguished by the 87-base-pair reads and were therefore excluded.

As concerns this clone: Which antigen it targets is not known. Base qualities are not at hand, and no much larger clone is one base apart.

The library was obtained by the immunoSEQ multiplex PCR assay. The multiplex PCR relied on a mix of 60 forward primers for TCR Vbeta segments and 13 reverse primers for TCR Jbeta segments. The CDR3 region of rearranged TCR beta genes was amplified from genomic DNA by a multiplex PCR assay. The Illumina HiSeq System was used to sequence the amplified TCR beta libraries as 87-base-pair reads. Concerning the study's data processing: A later analysis counted 75 million to 100 million unique TCR beta chains across the 600 to 850 repertoires, and some 11 million of these chains were shared by at least two donors. To remove PCR and sequencing errors, raw reads were error-corrected and collapsed into unique sequences using a nearest-neighbor algorithm that merged closely related sequences. CDR3 sequences were aligned to IMGT reference sequences to assign V, D and J gene segments. For a sequence to be retained, a match of at least six nucleotides to both a V gene segment and a J gene segment was required. Rearrangements were classified as productive when the CDR3 lacked stop codons and remained in frame with V and J, and all other rearrangements were classified as non-productive. Following IMGT convention, CDR3 was defined as the stretch from the second conserved V-encoded cysteine up to the conserved J-encoded phenylalanine. In an earlier analysis of around 540 of the donors, sequences lacking an unambiguous match to a single V gene segment were excluded. In an earlier analysis of several hundred of the donors, a V segment was called functional when productive rearrangements were above 56.7%, and segregating when the standard deviation between donors exceeded 5%. To diagnose cytomegalovirus status from the catalog of TCR beta chain sequences, a statistical classification framework was built. In a later analysis, TCR nucleotide sequences were compared against IMGT/GENE-DB human TR gene sequences so that V and J genes could be assigned. In a later analysis, CDR3 sequences and most-parsimonious VDJ recombination scenarios were assigned using the TCRdist pipeline. In a later analysis, every TCR beta chain was defined by the combination of its CDR3 amino acid sequence and its V-gene family, and reads without a unique V-gene family were dropped. To address suspected cross-contamination and a sequencing artifact, a later analysis removed some 620 highly shared, low-generation-probability nucleotide sequences. A later analysis calculated a clonal expansion index for each public chain from normalized within-repertoire ranks of inferred template counts. Generation probabilities in a later analysis came from a VDJ recombination model fitted to out-of-frame rearrangements, and those results were checked against IGoR. Hypergeometric tests were used in a later analysis to score TCR-TCR, TCR-HLA and TCR-CMV co-occurrence, with a repertoire-size bias correction applied to the TCR pairs. A later analysis estimated false discovery rates by permuting HLA or CMV assignments 20 times. A later analysis grouped co-occurring TCRs with DBSCAN, adding TCRdist sequence similarity when clustering within HLA-allele-positive subsets. For co-occurrence clustering, repertoires with fewer than 30,000 or more than 120,000 public chains were excluded, along with roughly 5 repertoires with anomalous nucleotide sharing. In its TCRdb copy, this immuneACCESS table keeps in-frame sequences only and misses some clones. Where compared with another copy, unresolved V genes explain less than half of these, and the others have no known cause. V, J and clone size are those of that table, while D and trimming were read from the DNA. The sample table holds 100,000 to 150,000 clones, of which roughly four fifths were seen once. Together, the top ten hold 5.5% to 8% of the sample.

The receptor's source is a woman between 35 and 50 years old in good health and CMV-seronegative. Here the chain combines TRBV18 and TRBJ2-7; the D segment could be TRBD2, given 6 matching bases. The material sequenced was PBMCs. The DNA reads as follows: TGTGCCAGCTCACCGTTCGGCGGGGAAGTGACCTACGAGCAGTACTTC. Translated, this is CASSPFGGEVTYEQYF.